The sequence of this T cell receptor (beta chain) was determined in a study of T-cell reconstitution after alpha-beta-depleted transplantation in children. Whole-study results and caveats: Among T cells one year after transplant, newly produced cells accounted for most counts and diversity. The study traced high day-60 TCRbeta diversity in some patients to surviving recipient T cells and thymic progenitors.

CDR1 and CDR2 (germline): DFQATT, SNEGSKA (reference sequence). V dropped 0 bases and J dropped 8 bases, with 16 bases sitting between them. The CDR3 is made up of 14 amino acids. Note on this clonotype: Antigen: not known.

Unique molecular identifiers were incorporated into the prepared TCRbeta library. MiXCR, run by TCRdb on the PCR reads, gives a single entry per CDR3 protein. The sample shows about 540,000 distinct CDR3 sequences, roughly a quarter of them seen only once. This receptor was taken from a boy in the first two years of life with Wiskott-Aldrich syndrome, due to receive a stem cell transplant. The rearrangement links TRBV20-1 to TRBJ2-5; D tentatively reads TRBD1 or TRBD2 (6 bases each). The source material was PBMCs, sampled before TCRalphabeta/CD19-depleted stem cell transplant. CDR3 DNA: TGCAGTGCTAGAGATGCGAGGGGGGCGGGAACCCAGTACTTC. This translates into CSARDARGAGTQYF.